A selection of T cell receptor beta chains follows, all from one sample in a study of blood T cells in healthy people across ages. A single record per CDR3 protein comes from TCRdb applying MiXCR to the 5' RACE reads. The sample yields about 570,000 distinct CDR3 sequences, 27% seen once. What was sequenced was blood. The receptor source for this set is a woman aged 70-85 years in good health. Each CDR3 is given with its conserved first and last residue. Fields, in order: clone size, J gene, V gene, D gene, CDR3 protein. The D gene is left open where the match is weak. Only some rows state a clone size, as once, few, many or a class for expanded clones.

>NA|TRBJ2-1|TRBV18|TRBD1
CASSPYRGVADNEQFF
>NA|TRBJ2-7|TRBV6-5|NA
CASSHTGLGTYEQYF
>NA|TRBJ2-5|TRBV20-1|NA
CSATATFQETQYF
>many|NA|TRBV4-3|NA
CASSQGRGEQFF
>few|TRBJ2-5|TRBV6-2/TRBV6-3|TRBD1
CASSYGDRGAETQYF
>NA|TRBJ1-5|TRBV6-1|TRBD1
CASRQTGGWNQPQHF
>NA|TRBJ1-2|TRBV7-2|TRBD1
CASSPRTGVMGGYTF
>NA|TRBJ1-1|TRBV5-8|NA
CASSGRVYTEAFF
>few|TRBJ2-7|TRBV10-3|NA
CATTPDFTSYEQYF
>few|TRBJ2-5|TRBV15|TRBD2
CATNSGTSGGGETQYF
>NA|TRBJ2-5|TRBV28|NA
CASSFPRPQETQYF
>NA|TRBJ2-5|TRBV5-1|TRBD2
CASREAPGLQETQYF
>few|TRBJ1-2|TRBV7-3|NA
CASSPGANYGYTF
>NA|TRBJ2-1|TRBV6-5|TRBD2
CASSHSGGGAFEQFF
>many|TRBJ1-1|TRBV5-1|NA
CASSSQVGTEAFF
>NA|TRBJ1-4|TRBV7-9|NA
CASSRMGARDEKLFF
>NA|NA|TRBV18|NA
CASSPKLNEQFF
>many|TRBJ2-5|TRBV4-3|NA
CASSQDRDSGTQYF
>NA|TRBJ2-1|TRBV7-9|NA
CASSLGLSGSYNEQFF
>few|TRBJ2-5|TRBV7-7|NA
CASSPQDEETQYF
>NA|TRBJ2-5|TRBV20-1|NA
CSAELGGGKETQYF